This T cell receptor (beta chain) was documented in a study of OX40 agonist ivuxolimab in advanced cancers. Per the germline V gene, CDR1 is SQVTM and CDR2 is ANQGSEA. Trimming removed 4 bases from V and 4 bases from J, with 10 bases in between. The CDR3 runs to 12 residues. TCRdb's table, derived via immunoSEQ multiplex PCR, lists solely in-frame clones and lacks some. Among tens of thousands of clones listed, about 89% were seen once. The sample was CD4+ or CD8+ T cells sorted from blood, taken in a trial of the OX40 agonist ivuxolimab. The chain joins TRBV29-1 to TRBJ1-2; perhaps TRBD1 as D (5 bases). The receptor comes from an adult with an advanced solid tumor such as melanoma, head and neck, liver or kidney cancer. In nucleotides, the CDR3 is TGCAGCGTTGTGGGGACGACCTATGGCTACACCTTC. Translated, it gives CSVVGTTYGYTF.